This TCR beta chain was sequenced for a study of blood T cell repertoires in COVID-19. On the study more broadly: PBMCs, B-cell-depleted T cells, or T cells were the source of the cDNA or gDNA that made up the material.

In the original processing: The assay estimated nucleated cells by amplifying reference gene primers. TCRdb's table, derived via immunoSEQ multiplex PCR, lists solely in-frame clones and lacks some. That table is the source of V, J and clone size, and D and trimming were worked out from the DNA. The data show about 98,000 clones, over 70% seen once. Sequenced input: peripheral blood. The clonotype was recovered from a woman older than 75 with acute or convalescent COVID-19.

The CDR3 coding sequence is TGTGCCAGCTCACCACCGCCCGGGACAGGGGATGGTGAAAAACTGTTTTTT. This encodes CASSPPPGTGDGEKLFF. The gene calls are TRBV18 and TRBJ1-4; 10 bases fit TRBD1. From germline, CDR1 is KGHSH and CDR2 LQKENI. This CDR3 comprises 17 residues. After removal of 0 bases from V and 7 bases from J, the junction contained 8 bases not matched to a gene.